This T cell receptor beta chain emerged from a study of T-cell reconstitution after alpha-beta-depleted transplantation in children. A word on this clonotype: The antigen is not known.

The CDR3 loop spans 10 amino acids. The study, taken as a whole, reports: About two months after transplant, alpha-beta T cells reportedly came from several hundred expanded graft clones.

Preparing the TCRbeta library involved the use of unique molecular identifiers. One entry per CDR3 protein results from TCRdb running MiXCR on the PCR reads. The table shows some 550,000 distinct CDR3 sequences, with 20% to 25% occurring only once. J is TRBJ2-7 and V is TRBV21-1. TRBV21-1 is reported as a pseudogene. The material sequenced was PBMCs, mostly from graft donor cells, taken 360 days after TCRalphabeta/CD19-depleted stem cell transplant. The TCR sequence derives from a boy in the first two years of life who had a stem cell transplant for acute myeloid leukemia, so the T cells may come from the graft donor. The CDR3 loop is CASSKSEQYF. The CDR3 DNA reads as TGTGCCAGCAGCAAAAGCGAGCAGTACTTC.